The 24 T cell receptor beta chains below all came from one sample that was sequenced in a study of beta chain features in type 1 diabetes. Of the isolated RNA, all was reverse transcribed, and so the sequenced material was expressed TCRB transcripts. Sequencing used immunoSEQ multiplex PCR; TCRdb keeps in-frame clones, though not all of them. The table records fewer than 500,000 clones, around 14% of them present only once. Sequencing was carried out using naive CD4+ T cells from blood. Receptors originate from a man aged 25 to 40 in good health.

The J gene is TRBJ2-1, the V gene TRBV18; 11 nucleotides align to TRBD2. The CDR3 sequence is 15 residues long. Germline values: CDR1 KGHSH, CDR2 LQKENI. V dropped 5 bases and J dropped 5; count of bases not matched to a gene: 5. The CDR3 protein is CASSLLAGENNEQFF. CDR3 nucleotide sequence: TGTGCCAGCTCATTACTAGCGGGGGAGAACAATGAGCAGTTCTTC.

This clone was seen only a few times. The chain joins TRBV5-1 to TRBJ2-1; possibly TRBD1 or TRBD2 for D (5 bases each). The CDR3 is made up of 14 amino acids. The germline gives CDR1 SGHRS, CDR2 YFSETQ. Trimming cost V 4 bases and J 2 bases, with 10 bases left between them. The CDR3 nucleotides read TGCGCCAGCAGCGACCGGGACCCCTACAATGAGCAGTTCTTC. This gives the protein CASSDRDPYNEQFF.

The chain carries TRBV9 and TRBJ2-1; either TRBD1 or TRBD2 may supply D (5 bases each). Germline V gene lookup returns CDR1 SGDLS and CDR2 YYNGEE. The CDR3 totals 17 residues. Deletions cut 2 bases from V and 10 bases from J, with 25 bases between. The CDR3 loop reads CASSVTRGPPWTGEQFF. Here the CDR3 DNA reads TGTGCCAGCAGCGTGACGAGGGGCCCCCCGTGGACTGGAGAGCAGTTCTTC.

This clone was counted only a few times. CDR3 sequence reads: CASSILGGTYEQYV. The CDR3 nucleotides are TGTGCCAGCAGCATACTAGGAGGGACCTACGAGCAGTACGTC. The J gene is TRBJ2-7, the V gene TRBV7-2, with a possible D match to TRBD2 (6 bases). V shed 5 bases and J shed 2 bases, with 13 bases lying between them. The CDR3 covers 14 residues. Germline CDR1 SGHTA, CDR2 FQGNSA.

This chain links TRBV7-9 with TRBJ2-3; D not resolved. V was clipped by 10 bases and J by 0 bases, with 14 bases between them. CDR1 SEHNR and CDR2 FQNEAQ come from the germline V gene (reference sequence). The CDR3 is 14 amino acids. The CDR3 here is CATAVGLSTDTQYF. The CDR3 region has the DNA TGTGCCACCGCGGTGGGCCTGAGCACAGATACGCAGTATTTT.

This chain uses TRBV29-1 with TRBJ2-7, with D perhaps matching TRBD2 (5 bases). The length of the CDR3 is 11 residues. Trimming took 7 bases from V and 3 from J, leaving 10 bases between them. The germline gives CDR1 SQVTM, CDR2 ANQGSEA. The CDR3 region is CSAAGIYEQYF. The CDR3 DNA reads as TGCAGCGCGGCCGGGATCTACGAGCAGTACTTC.

The table lists this clone with a few counts. V usage is TRBV5-4 and J usage is TRBJ2-3; 14 bases agree with TRBD2. V gave up 4 bases and J gave up 2 bases; unmatched junction bases: 3. The CDR3 has 16 amino acids. In germline, CDR1 is SGHNT, CDR2 YYREEE (reference sequence). CDR3 region: CASSLGLAGVTDTQYF. DNA for the CDR3: TGTGCCAGCAGCCTGGGACTAGCGGGAGTCACAGATACGCAGTATTTT.

This sequence joins TRBV25-1 and TRBJ1-2; TRBD1 is a possible D gene (5 bases). The CDR3 has 14 amino acids. The ends were cut back, 5 bases at V and 4 bases at J, with 14 bases in the middle. Germline CDR1 MGHDK, CDR2 SYGVNS. The DNA of the CDR3 is TGTGCCAGCAGTCCACTCGACAGCACCTATGGCTACACCTTC. It yields the protein CASSPLDSTYGYTF.

V is TRBV20-1 and J is TRBJ2-1; D remains unclear. Trimming shortened V by 3 bases and J by 10 bases, and 10 bases separated the two germline ends. Germline CDR1 DFQATT, CDR2 SNEGSKA (reference sequence). This CDR3 is built from 11 residues. For the CDR3, the DNA is TGCAGTGCTAGCCACCCAGGCGAGCAGTTCTTC. This sequence encodes CSASHPGEQFF.

This clone appeared a few times. CDR3 DNA sequence: TGTGCCACCAGCAGAGCTGGGAACACCGGGGAGCTGTTTTTT. This sequence encodes CATSRAGNTGELFF. The V call is TRBV15, the J call TRBJ2-2, with D unclear. The CDR3 loop spans 14 amino acids. Germline-derived CDR1 and CDR2 are LNHNV and YYDKDF (reference sequence). Trimming pared 1 base from V and 1 base from J, leaving 4 bases between.

V and J are TRBV9 and TRBJ2-3, with D possibly matching TRBD1 (5 bases). Germline values: CDR1 SGDLS, CDR2 YYNGEE. The V and J ends lost 0 bases and 3 bases respectively, with 8 bases between them. This CDR3 region has 14 residues. The CDR3 region is CASSVGQQTDTQYF. DNA for the CDR3: TGTGCCAGCAGCGTAGGACAGCAAACAGATACGCAGTATTTT.

As for this clone: Germline and junction disagree at one end, which may indicate a read error. V gene TRBV10-3 combines with J gene TRBJ2-3; no reliable D call. The CDR3 runs to 14 residues. Germline V gives CDR1 ENHRY, CDR2 SYGVKD. This chain's CDR3 is CAISQSTSTDTQYF. The CDR3 coding sequence is TGTGCCATCAGTCAGTCGACTAGCACAGATACGCAGTATTTT.

The chain uses TRBV5-6 and TRBJ1-2; D remains unclear. Trimming took off 1 base at V and 6 bases at J, with 16 bases between the two ends. The CDR3 runs 15 residues. Germline CDR1 and CDR2: SGHDT and YYEEEE. CDR3 DNA sequence: TGTGCCAGCAGCTTGACGGTGACTGGATCCAATGGCTACACCTTC. The encoded protein is CASSLTVTGSNGYTF.

This chain links TRBV5-4 with TRBJ2-1; 9 bases match TRBD2. Trimming at V came to 4 bases and at J to 6 bases, leaving 8 bases not matched to a gene. Germline CDR1 is SGHNT and CDR2 is YYREEE (reference sequence). The CDR3 has 15 residues. CDR3 region: CASSPGTSRVNEQFF. The CDR3 nucleotides are TGTGCCAGCAGCCCCGGGACTAGCAGGGTCAATGAGCAGTTCTTC.

The J gene is TRBJ2-4, the V gene TRBV29-1, with D possibly being TRBD1 or TRBD2 (6 bases each). V was clipped by 0 bases and J by 2 bases, with 11 bases between them. In germline, CDR1 is SQVTM, CDR2 ANQGSEA. There are 15 residues in the CDR3. The CDR3 DNA is TGCAGCGTTGAAGATCGGGGGCCCCCCAAAAACATTCAGTACTTC. Its translation: CSVEDRGPPKNIQYF.

This chain uses TRBV4-3 with TRBJ2-7, with a tentative D call TRBD1 (6 bases). This CDR3 contains 16 residues. V was cut by 3 bases and J by 1 base, with 16 bases left in between. CDR1 LGHNA and CDR2 YSLEER come from the germline V gene. The CDR3 loop reads CASSHPVDSRSYEQYV. The DNA of the CDR3 is TGCGCCAGCAGCCACCCAGTGGACAGTCGTTCCTACGAGCAGTACGTC.

This clone has just one count. The chain couples TRBV7-2 to TRBJ2-5; TRBD1 might be the D (5 bases). Per germline, CDR1 SGHTA and CDR2 FQGNSA. The CDR3 length is 13 residues. The CDR3 DNA follows: TGTGCGAGCCGGATAGGGGAAATAGAGACCCAGTACTTC. The encoded protein is CASRIGEIETQYF.

This clone was counted between two and nine times. The chain joins TRBV14 to TRBJ1-1; D is unclear. Per the germline V gene, CDR1 is SGHDN and CDR2 is FVKESK. This CDR3 comprises 13 residues. The V end was cut by 0 bases, the J end by 8 bases, with 10 bases between. CDR3 amino acids: CASSQERTTEAFF. For the CDR3, the DNA is TGTGCCAGCAGCCAAGAAAGAACCACAGAAGCTTTCTTT.

The chain links TRBV7-2 to TRBJ2-1; D could derive from TRBD1 or TRBD2 (5 bases each). Trimming left V 5 bases short and J 6 bases short, with 17 bases between. The length of the CDR3 is 15 residues. Germline V gene data show CDR1 as SGHTA and CDR2 as FQGNSA. In DNA form, the CDR3 reads TGTGCCAGCAGCCATCACGGGGCCGTTGCCAATGAGCAGTTCTTC. Translation gives CASSHHGAVANEQFF.

The chain combines TRBV5-1 with TRBJ1-2; TRBD1 matches at 7 bases. V lost 4 bases and J lost 3; bases outside the gene matches: 3. The CDR3 contains 13 residues. Germline V gene data show CDR1 as SGHRS and CDR2 as YFSETQ. CDR3 coding DNA: TGCGCCAGCAGCATCGACAGGGACTATGGCTACACCTTC. Its protein product is CASSIDRDYGYTF.

Only a few counts were recorded for this clone. This chain connects TRBV30 to TRBJ2-1; 7 nucleotides match TRBD1. V lost 3 bases to trimming and J lost 6 bases; unmatched junction nucleotides: 14. Germline CDR1 and CDR2: GTSNPN and SVGIG (reference sequence). This CDR3 contains 16 residues. CDR3 DNA sequence: TGTGCCTGGAGCCCTTTGACAGGGCGTGGGGTCAATGAGCAGTTCTTC. Protein: CAWSPLTGRGVNEQFF.

The chain recombines TRBV5-4 with TRBJ1-5, with 7 bases identical to TRBD1. J lost 4 bases, V lost 5 bases, and 9 bases had no gene match. Germline CDR1 is SGHNT and CDR2 is YYREEE (reference sequence). The CDR3 totals 15 residues. The CDR3, as DNA: TGTGCCAGCAGTATACAGGGGAGAGAGAATCAGCCCCAGCATTTT. Residues: CASSIQGRENQPQHF.

The table lists this clone with a few counts. J is TRBJ1-1 and V is TRBV4-3; 7 bases line up with TRBD1. J lost 0 bases, V lost 0 bases, and 4 bases had no gene match. The germline V gene encodes CDR1 LGHNA and CDR2 YSLEER. The CDR3 is made up of 16 amino acids. Here the CDR3 DNA reads TGCGCCAGCAGCCAAGATGGGGGACAGATGAACACTGAAGCTTTCTTT. Its protein is CASSQDGGQMNTEAFF.

This clone was counted a single time. The rearrangement uses TRBV7-9 and TRBJ1-6; D unclear. Between the trimmed V and J ends, which lost 5 bases and 1 base, there was a span of 12 bases. The CDR3 has 16 residues. CDR1 SEHNR and CDR2 FQNEAQ come from the germline V gene (reference sequence). The CDR3 DNA is TGTGCCAGCAGCCACGGCGCCGGATCCTATAATTCACCCCTCCACTTT. Translated, it gives CASSHGAGSYNSPLHF.